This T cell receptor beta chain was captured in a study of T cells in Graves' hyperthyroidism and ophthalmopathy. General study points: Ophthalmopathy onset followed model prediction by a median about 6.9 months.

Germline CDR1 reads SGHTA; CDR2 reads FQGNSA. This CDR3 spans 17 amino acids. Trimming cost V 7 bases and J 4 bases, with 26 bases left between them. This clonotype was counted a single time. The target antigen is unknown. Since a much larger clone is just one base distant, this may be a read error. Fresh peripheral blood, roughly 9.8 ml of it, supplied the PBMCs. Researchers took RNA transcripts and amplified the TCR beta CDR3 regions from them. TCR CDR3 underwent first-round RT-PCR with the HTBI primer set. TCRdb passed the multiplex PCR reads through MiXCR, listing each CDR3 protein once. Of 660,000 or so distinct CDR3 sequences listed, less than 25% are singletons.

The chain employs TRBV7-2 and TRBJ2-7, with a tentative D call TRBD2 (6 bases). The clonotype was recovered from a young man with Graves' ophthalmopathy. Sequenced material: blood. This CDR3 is CASNFLVVAGLQYEQYF. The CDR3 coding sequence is TGTGCCAGCAACTTCTTGGTGGTGGCGGGACTTCAATACGAGCAGTACTTC.